This T cell receptor (beta chain) was sequenced during a study of T-cell memory formation after mild COVID-19. V was shortened by 4 bases and J by 10 bases, with 20 bases between the two germline ends. The CDR3 is 14 residues long. Germline assignment: CDR1 SGHRS and CDR2 YFSETQ. General study findings and limits: Clones that got smaller from day 15 to 85 had even CD4/CD8, while clones growing later tipped toward CD4+.

One entry per CDR3 protein results from TCRdb running MiXCR on the 5' RACE reads. The sample lists 550,000 to 700,000 distinct CDR3 sequences; about a sixth were seen once. As concerns this clonotype: Its antigen is unknown.

The rearrangement joins TRBV5-1 to TRBJ1-1; weak D call: TRBD1 (5 bases). Source material: PBMCs or a T cell subset sorted from them (not recorded which). The receptor comes from an adult woman who had mild COVID-19 (a few samples of this study predate the infection). Cell type and time point are not known. The CDR3 DNA is TGCGCCAGCAGCGTCACCGGGACCCCGGCGGTAGCTTTCTTT. Residues: CASSVTGTPAVAFF.